This T cell receptor beta chain was sequenced for a study of T-cell memory formation after mild COVID-19. Study findings and constraints: Pre-infection memory held some responding clones, suggesting pre-existing cross-reactive T cells responded. Shrinking CD4+ clones resided mostly in CM and EM, and CD8+ ones in EMRA.

Constant-segment primers were used for 5'RACE, and the resulting TCR alpha and TCR beta cDNA libraries carried sample barcodes and UMIs. TCRdb re-derived calls from the 5' RACE reads in MiXCR, one entry per CDR3 protein. The sample has 550,000 to 700,000 distinct CDR3 sequences; roughly a sixth are singletons. This clonotype has at least ten counts. The antigen is undetermined. The junction had 5 bases not matched to a gene; V was cut back by 0 bases and J by 1 base. Germline V gene data show CDR1 as SGDLS and CDR2 as YYNGEE. The CDR3 contains 16 residues. V gene TRBV9 combines with J gene TRBJ2-5; the match to TRBD2 covers 8 bases. This clonotype was obtained from an adult woman who had mild COVID-19 (a few samples of this study predate the infection). Cell type and time point are not known. Sequences were obtained from PBMCs or a T cell subset sorted from them (not recorded which). Written as DNA, the CDR3 is TGTGCCAGCAGCGTAGCTCCAGGACTAGCCCAAGAGACCCAGTACTTC. It translates to CASSVAPGLAQETQYF.